This entry features one TCR beta chain sequence. Its antigen is not known. With around 300,000 cells each, the CD8+ T cell subsets were individually sorted in triplicate. CDR3 length equals 14 residues. The germline gives CDR1 SEHNR, CDR2 FQNEAQ (reference sequence). The data were obtained in a study of CXCR3-negative and CXCR3-positive naive CD8 T cells. Whole-study findings and limits: Similarly elevated diversity marked both naive subsets, with memory CD8+ cells showing far lower diversity. Memory cells differed in TRBV-TRBJ usage, but naive CXCR3-negative and CXCR3-positive cells had similar usage. Surface CD5 looked about the same in the naive subsets, so the authors worked out TCR strength from TRB CDR3 properties.

UMI labels and 5' RACE were used to prepare the TRB cDNA libraries. TCRdb reprocessed the 5' RACE reads; each CDR3 protein has one entry and no DNA is given. This repertoire comprises 43,000 or so distinct CDR3 sequences; its ten largest clones make up about 10%. The TCR originated in a human donor in good health. Some clones in this sample may be carry-over from other donors' samples. Material for sequencing was memory CD8+ T cells from blood. The chain is built from TRBV7-9 and TRBJ1-4; TCRdb indicates TRBD1, and absent DNA this call remains unverified. The chain's CDR3 is CASSPGSAGEKLFF.